What follows are 21 T cell receptor beta chains derived from one specimen sequenced in a study of T cells in Graves' hyperthyroidism and ophthalmopathy. Amplification yielded TCR beta CDR3 regions, with RNA transcripts as the source. With the HTBI primer set, the TCR CDR3 went through a first round of RT-PCR. MiXCR, applied by TCRdb to the multiplex PCR reads, yields one record per CDR3 protein. The repertoire holds under 650,000 distinct CDR3 sequences, with roughly 16% as singletons. Sequencing used blood. These receptors originate from a woman between 25 and 40 years old with Graves' hyperthyroidism.

The sample holds many counts of this clonotype. The rearrangement joins TRBV7-2 to TRBJ2-3; D is unclear. CDR1 and CDR2 from the germline V gene are SGHTA and FQGNSA. V lost 1 base and J 5 bases, leaving 4 bases between the germline ends. This CDR3 region has 12 residues. The CDR3 loop reads CASSLVIDTQYF. As DNA, the CDR3 is TGTGCCAGCAGCTTAGTCATAGATACGCAGTATTTT.

This clonotype appeared a few times. This chain connects TRBV24-1 to TRBJ2-2, with D possibly TRBD1 on 5 matching bases. Germline CDR1 is KGHDR and CDR2 is SFDVKD. This CDR3 region has 17 residues. V lost 4 bases, J lost 3 bases, and 17 bases lay in between. The CDR3 loop reads CATSDSLAQGDTGELFF. The CDR3 DNA is TGTGCCACCAGTGACAGCCTTGCCCAAGGGGACACCGGGGAGCTGTTTTTT.

This clonotype has at least ten counts. The gene calls are TRBV7-9 and TRBJ2-5, with D perhaps matching TRBD1 (5 bases). The CDR3 spans 13 residues. The germline V gene has CDR1 SEHNR and CDR2 FQNEAQ (reference sequence). V was trimmed by 5 bases and J by 5 bases, leaving 12 bases between them. CDR3 DNA sequence: TGTGCCAGCAGCCTCAGGGTCGGGGAGACCCAGTACTTC. Amino acid sequence: CASSLRVGETQYF.

On this clonotype: This sequence may be a read error, since a much larger clone differs from it by one base. This rearrangement joins TRBV7-2 to TRBJ2-7; TRBD1 agrees at 9 bases. Germline V CDR1 and CDR2: SGHTA, FQGNSA. This CDR3 spans 13 amino acids. The CDR3 nucleotides read TGTGCCGGCAGACAGGGGGTTTCGGACGAGCAGTACTTC. Translated: CAGRQGVSDEQYF.

There are many counts of this clonotype. The chain couples TRBV28 to TRBJ2-7, with 10 bases fitting TRBD1. The CDR3 has 15 amino acids. V lost 5 bases and J lost 5; bases outside the gene matches: 9. Germline CDR1 MDHEN, CDR2 SYDVKM. The CDR3 DNA follows: TGTGCCAGCAGTCGAAAAGGGACAGGGGATCACGAGCAGTACTTC. This gives the protein CASSRKGTGDHEQYF.

Note on this clonotype: A much larger clone lies one base from this, so it may be a read error. CDR3 sequence reads: CASSDGRGLHYGYTF. In nucleotides, the CDR3 is TGTGCCAGCAGTGACGGCAGGGGGCTTCACTATGGCTACACCTTC. The V gene is TRBV2, the J gene TRBJ1-2, with 8 positions matching TRBD1. Per the germline V gene, CDR1 is SNHLY and CDR2 is FYNNEI. There are 15 residues in the CDR3. With 3 bases clipped from V and 3 bases from J, the junction kept 6 bases outside the gene matches.

This clonotype was recorded at least ten times. The rearrangement joins TRBV2 to TRBJ1-1; D is undetermined. The V gene's germline CDR1 is SNHLY and CDR2 FYNNEI. The CDR3 covers 14 residues. V was pared by 3 bases and J by 0 bases, with 8 bases between. The DNA for the CDR3 is TGTGCCAGCAGTGACACCAGCTTGAACACTGAAGCTTTCTTT. This codes for CASSDTSLNTEAFF.

This clonotype was counted many times. The V gene is TRBV28, the J gene TRBJ2-3; D perhaps matches TRBD1 (6 bases). CDR1 MDHEN and CDR2 SYDVKM come from the germline V gene. This CDR3 has 14 amino acids. V lost 8 bases and J 3 bases, leaving 15 bases between the germline ends. The CDR3 DNA reads TGTGCCAGCGGGGGCGTCGGACTGACAGATACGCAGTATTTT. Its protein is CASGGVGLTDTQYF. Together with reference TRBV28 and TRBJ2-3, the CDR3 gives the full variable domain: DVKVTQSSRYLVKRTGEKVFLECVQDMDHENMFWYRQDPGLGLRLIYFSYDVKMKEKGDIPEGYSVSREKKERFSLILESASTNQTSMYLCASGGVGLTDTQYFGPGTRLTVL.

The V call is TRBV7-9, the J call TRBJ2-6; D uncertain. V was trimmed by 10 bases and J by 1 base, leaving 20 bases between them. CDR3 length: 17 residues. The germline V gene encodes CDR1 SEHNR and CDR2 FQNEAQ (reference sequence). The CDR3 region is CAIPTPGRKSGANVLTF. The CDR3 coding sequence is TGTGCCATCCCTACCCCAGGCAGAAAATCTGGGGCCAACGTCCTGACTTTC. The full variable domain, with the rest looked up from reference TRBV7-9 and TRBJ2-6, is DTGVSQNPRHKITKRGQNVTFRCDPISEHNRLYWYRQTLGQGPEFLTYFQNEAQLEKSRLLSDRFSAERPKGSFSTLEIQRTEQGDSAMYLCAIPTPGRKSGANVLTFGAGSRLTVL.

This clonotype was seen repeatedly, ten times or more. The chain recombines TRBV5-4 with TRBJ2-5; D is undetermined. V lost 2 bases and J 2 bases, leaving 10 bases between the germline ends. The CDR3 contains 14 residues. Germline values: CDR1 SGHNT, CDR2 YYREEE (reference sequence). The CDR3 bases are TGTGCCAGCAGCTTTTTGGGCCCTCAAGAGACCCAGTACTTC. Residues: CASSFLGPQETQYF.

This clonotype has just a few counts. The chain joins TRBV28 to TRBJ2-7; 8 nucleotides match TRBD1. Germline V gives CDR1 MDHEN, CDR2 SYDVKM. This CDR3 spans 14 amino acids. Losses at the gene ends were 6 bases for V and 5 bases for J; bases not matched to a gene: 9. The CDR3 DNA is TGTGCCAGCAGAGGATGGACAGGGATCAACGAGCAGTACTTC. It specifies CASRGWTGINEQYF.

The chain carries TRBV19 and TRBJ2-1, with a possible D match to TRBD2 (6 bases). From germline, CDR1 is LNHDA and CDR2 SQIVND (reference sequence). Trimming pared 3 bases from V and 5 bases from J, leaving 11 bases between. The CDR3 consists of 14 residues. The CDR3 DNA reads as TGTGCCAGTAGTATCCTAGCGTGGGACAATGAGCAGTTCTTC. It specifies CASSILAWDNEQFF.

This clonotype was picked up many times. The chain has TRBV7-9 and TRBJ2-1; D is possibly TRBD2 (7 bases). Germline V gives CDR1 SEHNR, CDR2 FQNEAQ (reference sequence). Trimming pared 7 bases from V and 7 bases from J, leaving 20 bases between. The CDR3 runs to 15 residues. The CDR3 coding sequence is TGTGCCAGCATCCTCGAGGGGGGGCGGTGGAATGAGCAGTTCTTC. Translated: CASILEGGRWNEQFF.

As concerns this clonotype: A junction boundary mismatches the germline segment, possibly from a read error. This chain uses TRBV6-1 with TRBJ2-5; D ambiguous. There are 12 residues in the CDR3. From germline, CDR1 is MNHNS and CDR2 SASEGT. The DNA of the CDR3 is TGTGCCAGCGGTGAGGACCAAGAGACCCAGTACTTC. This codes for CASGEDQETQYF.

Details on this clonotype: This may arise from a read error, as a much more abundant clone is one base away. CDR3: CASSLYESTDTQYF. The CDR3 DNA reads TGTGCCAGCAGCTTATACGAGAGCACAGATACGCAGTATTTT. This rearrangement joins TRBV7-3 to TRBJ2-3; D not certain. Germline CDR1 is SGHTA and CDR2 is FQGTGA. V was trimmed by 2 bases and J by 0 bases, leaving 6 bases between them. CDR3 length: 14 amino acids.

The chain carries TRBV7-2 and TRBJ1-4; D gene uncertain. The CDR3 extends over 14 amino acids. Trimming removed 0 bases at V and 4 bases at J, with 6 bases between. The germline gives CDR1 SGHTA, CDR2 FQGNSA. The CDR3 here is CASSLAQFNEKLFF. The CDR3 DNA reads TGTGCCAGCAGCTTAGCCCAGTTTAATGAAAAACTGTTTTTT.

This chain joins TRBV15 and TRBJ2-5; 7 nucleotides match TRBD2. The CDR3 has 14 amino acids. Germline trimming cut 5 bases from V and 5 bases from J; bases unmatched to any gene: 8. Germline lookup yields CDR1 LNHNV and CDR2 YYDKDF (reference sequence). The CDR3 DNA reads TGTGCCACCAGCGAATTTAGGCGGGGGGAGACCCAGTACTTC. This codes for CATSEFRRGETQYF.

This clonotype was found many times. The rearrangement joins TRBV5-1 to TRBJ2-7, with 10 bases that match TRBD1. CDR1 SGHRS and CDR2 YFSETQ come from the germline V gene. CDR3 length: 14 amino acids. Trimming took 2 bases from V and 6 from J; bases not matched to a gene: 5. CDR3 sequence: CASSFGQGVSEQYF. The DNA of the CDR3 is TGCGCCAGCAGCTTCGGACAGGGGGTGAGCGAGCAGTACTTC.

In its sample, this clonotype was seen a few times. The rearrangement links TRBV20-1 to TRBJ1-5, with D possibly matching TRBD1 (5 bases). Trimming left V 7 bases short and J 4 bases short, with 11 bases between. The V gene's germline CDR1 is DFQATT and CDR2 SNEGSKA (reference sequence). This CDR3 contains 12 residues. As DNA, the CDR3 is TGCAGTGTCAGGGTGGGGAATCAGCCCCAGCATTTT. This encodes CSVRVGNQPQHF.

J is TRBJ2-7 and V is TRBV20-1; D may be TRBD1 (5 bases). Germline V gene lookup returns CDR1 DFQATT and CDR2 SNEGSKA (reference sequence). The V gene lost 1 base and the J gene lost 2 bases, with 9 bases spanning the gap. This CDR3 region has 13 residues. The CDR3 sequence is CSARVAGTYEQYF. CDR3 nucleotides: TGCAGTGCTAGAGTTGCAGGGACCTACGAGCAGTACTTC.

This clonotype was detected only a few times. This chain links TRBV20-1 with TRBJ2-7, with D perhaps matching TRBD2 (6 bases). Germline V lookup: CDR1 DFQATT, CDR2 SNEGSKA (reference sequence). The CDR3 spans 14 residues. V lost 6 bases to trimming and J lost 0 bases, with 15 bases between them. The CDR3 DNA reads as TGCAGTGCCAGCTCCGGGACTGACTCCTACGAGCAGTACTTC. This gives the protein CSASSGTDSYEQYF.